This TCR beta chain was sequenced during a study of response to subunit inactivated influenza vaccine. The junction had 5 bases not matched to a gene; V was cut back by 1 base and J by 5 bases. The CDR3 extends over 15 amino acids. Germline lookup yields CDR1 SGHTA and CDR2 FQGNSA. MiXCR was run by TCRdb on the RT-PCR reads, yielding one entry per CDR3 protein. The sample consists of approximately 500,000 distinct CDR3 sequences, roughly 25% of them appearing once. The data also belong to a second study, concerning T cells expressing NK-cell markers. That investigation notes: Libraries used 5'RACE template switching adding universal primer site and UMIs. Sorted T-cell subsets CD3+CD56+NKG2C+, CD3+CD56+NKG2C- and CD3+CD56-NKG2C+ were TCR beta-sequenced. Just one sequenced donor of eight was HCMV-seronegative, while seven were seropositive. It was still unclear whether expanded NKG2C+ T cell clones were HCMV specific.

This chain uses TRBV7-2 with TRBJ1-5, with 7 bases aligning to TRBD1. The TCR was taken from a man between 45 and 60 years old who received an inactivated influenza vaccine. The material was CD4+ T cells sorted from PBMCs, obtained about 12 days after vaccination. The CDR3 DNA sequence: TGTGCCAGCAGCTTAGAAAACAGGGGTCATCAGCCCCAGCATTTT. It translates to CASSLENRGHQPQHF.